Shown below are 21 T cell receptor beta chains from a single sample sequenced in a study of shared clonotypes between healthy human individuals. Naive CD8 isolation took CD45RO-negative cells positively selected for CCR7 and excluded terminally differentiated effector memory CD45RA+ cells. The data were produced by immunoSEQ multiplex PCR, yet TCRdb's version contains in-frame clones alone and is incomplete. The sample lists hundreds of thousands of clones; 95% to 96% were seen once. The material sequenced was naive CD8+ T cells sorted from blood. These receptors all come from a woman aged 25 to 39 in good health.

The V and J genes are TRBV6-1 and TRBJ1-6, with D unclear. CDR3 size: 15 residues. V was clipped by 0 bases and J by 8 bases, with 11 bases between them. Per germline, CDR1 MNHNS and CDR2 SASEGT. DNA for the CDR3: TGTGCCAGCAGTGAAGCTGACGGCTTTTATTCACCCCTCCACTTT. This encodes CASSEADGFYSPLHF.

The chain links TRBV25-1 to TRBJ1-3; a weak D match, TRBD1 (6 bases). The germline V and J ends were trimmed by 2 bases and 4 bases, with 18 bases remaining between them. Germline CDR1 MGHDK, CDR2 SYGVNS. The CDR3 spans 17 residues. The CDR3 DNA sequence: TGTGCCAGCAGTGAAACCCGTGGGGGGCTGATAGGAAACACCATATATTTT. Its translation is CASSETRGGLIGNTIYF.

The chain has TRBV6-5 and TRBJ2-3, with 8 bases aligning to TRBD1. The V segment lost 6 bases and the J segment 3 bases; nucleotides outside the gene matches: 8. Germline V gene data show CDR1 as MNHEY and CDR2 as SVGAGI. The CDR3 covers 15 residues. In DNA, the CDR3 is TGTGCCAGCAGCCCGGACAGGGTGGGAACAGATACGCAGTATTTT. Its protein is CASSPDRVGTDTQYF.

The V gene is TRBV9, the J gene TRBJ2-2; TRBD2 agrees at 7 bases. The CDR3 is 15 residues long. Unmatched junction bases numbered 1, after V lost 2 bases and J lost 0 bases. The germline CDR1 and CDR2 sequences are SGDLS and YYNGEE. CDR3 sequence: CASSVGLANTGELFF. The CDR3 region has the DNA TGTGCCAGCAGCGTTGGACTAGCGAACACCGGGGAGCTGTTTTTT.

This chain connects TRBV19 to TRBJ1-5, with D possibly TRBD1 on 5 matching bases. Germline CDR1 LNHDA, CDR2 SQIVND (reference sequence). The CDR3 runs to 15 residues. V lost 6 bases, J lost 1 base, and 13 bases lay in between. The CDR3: CASSLAGYSNQPQHF. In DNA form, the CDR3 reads TGTGCCAGTAGCCTCGCAGGGTACAGCAATCAGCCCCAGCATTTT.

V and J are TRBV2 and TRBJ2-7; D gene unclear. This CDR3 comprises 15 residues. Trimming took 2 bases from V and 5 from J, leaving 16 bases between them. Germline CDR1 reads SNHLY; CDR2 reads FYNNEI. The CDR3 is CASSESPSPLDEQYF. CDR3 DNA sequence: TGTGCCAGCAGTGAATCCCCGTCCCCTCTTGACGAGCAGTACTTC.

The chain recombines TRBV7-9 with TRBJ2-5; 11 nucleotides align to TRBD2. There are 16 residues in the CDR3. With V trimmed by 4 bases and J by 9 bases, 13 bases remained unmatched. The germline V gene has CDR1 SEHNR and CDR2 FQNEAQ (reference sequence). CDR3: CASSSGPGLADVPQYF. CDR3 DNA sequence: TGTGCCAGCAGCTCAGGACCGGGACTAGCGGATGTTCCCCAGTACTTC.

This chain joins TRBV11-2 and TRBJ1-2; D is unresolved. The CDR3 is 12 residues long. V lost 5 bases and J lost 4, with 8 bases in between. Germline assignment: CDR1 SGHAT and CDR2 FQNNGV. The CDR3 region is CASSPHLYGYTF. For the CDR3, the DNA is TGTGCCAGCAGCCCACACCTCTATGGCTACACCTTC.

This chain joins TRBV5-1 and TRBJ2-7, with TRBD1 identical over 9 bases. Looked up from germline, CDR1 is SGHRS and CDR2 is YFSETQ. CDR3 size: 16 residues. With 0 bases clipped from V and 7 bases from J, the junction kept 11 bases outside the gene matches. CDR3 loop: CASSLGPQGAVAEQYF. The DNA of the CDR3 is TGCGCCAGCAGCTTGGGACCACAGGGGGCGGTGGCGGAGCAGTACTTC.

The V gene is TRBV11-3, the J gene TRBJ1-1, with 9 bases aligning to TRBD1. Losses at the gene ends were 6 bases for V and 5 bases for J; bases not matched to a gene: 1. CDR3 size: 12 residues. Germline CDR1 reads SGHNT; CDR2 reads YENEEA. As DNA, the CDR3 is TGTGCCAGCAGAGGACAGGGGACTGAAGCTTTCTTT. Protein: CASRGQGTEAFF.

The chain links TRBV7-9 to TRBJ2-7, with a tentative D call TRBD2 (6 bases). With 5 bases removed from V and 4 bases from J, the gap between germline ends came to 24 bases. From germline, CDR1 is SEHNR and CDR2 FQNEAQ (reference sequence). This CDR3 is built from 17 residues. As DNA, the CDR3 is TGTGCCAGCAGCCCACCTCGCGTTGGGCGGGGAACTTACGAGCAGTACTTC. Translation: CASSPPRVGRGTYEQYF.

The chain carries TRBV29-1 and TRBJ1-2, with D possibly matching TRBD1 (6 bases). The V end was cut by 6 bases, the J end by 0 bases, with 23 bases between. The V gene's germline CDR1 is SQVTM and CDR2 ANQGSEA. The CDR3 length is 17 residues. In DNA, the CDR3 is TGCAGCGTATGGGGGCCGACGACAGGAGTCGCTAACTATGGCTACACCTTC. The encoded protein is CSVWGPTTGVANYGYTF.

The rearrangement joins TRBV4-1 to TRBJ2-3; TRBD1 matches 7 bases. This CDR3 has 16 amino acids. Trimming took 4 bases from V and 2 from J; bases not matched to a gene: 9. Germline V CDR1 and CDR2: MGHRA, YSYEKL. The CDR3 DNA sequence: TGCGCCAGCAGCCGAACAGGGGTTAGCGCCACAGATACGCAGTATTTT. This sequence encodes CASSRTGVSATDTQYF.

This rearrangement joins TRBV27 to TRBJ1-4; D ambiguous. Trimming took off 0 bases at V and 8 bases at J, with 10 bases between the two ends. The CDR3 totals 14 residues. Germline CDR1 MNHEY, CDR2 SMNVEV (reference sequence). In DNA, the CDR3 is TGTGCCAGCAGTTTATCAGGGCTCGACGAAAAACTGTTTTTT. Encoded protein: CASSLSGLDEKLFF. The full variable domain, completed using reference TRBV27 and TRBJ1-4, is EAQVTQNPRYLITVTGKKLTVTCSQNMNHEYMSWYRQDPGLGLRQIYYSMNVEVTDKGDVPEGYKVSRKEKRNFPLILESPSPNQTSLYFCASSLSGLDEKLFFGSGTQLSVL.

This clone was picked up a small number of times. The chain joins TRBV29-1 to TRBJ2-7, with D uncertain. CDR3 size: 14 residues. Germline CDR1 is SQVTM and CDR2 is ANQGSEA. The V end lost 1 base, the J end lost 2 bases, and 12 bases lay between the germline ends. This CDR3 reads CSVEVGGVPYEQYF. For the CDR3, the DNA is TGCAGCGTTGAAGTCGGCGGAGTTCCCTACGAGCAGTACTTC.

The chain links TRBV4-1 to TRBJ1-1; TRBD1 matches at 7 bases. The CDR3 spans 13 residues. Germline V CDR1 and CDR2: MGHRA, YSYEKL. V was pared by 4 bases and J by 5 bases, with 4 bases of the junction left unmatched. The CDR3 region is CASSPDRETEAFF. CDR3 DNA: TGCGCCAGCAGCCCCGACAGGGAGACTGAAGCTTTCTTT.

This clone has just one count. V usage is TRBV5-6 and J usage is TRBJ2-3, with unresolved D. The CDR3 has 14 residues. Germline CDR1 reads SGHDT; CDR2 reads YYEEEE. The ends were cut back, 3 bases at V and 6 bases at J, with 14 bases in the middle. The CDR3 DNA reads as TGTGCCAGCAGCTACGTGAGGTCCCGGGATACGCAGTATTTT. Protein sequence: CASSYVRSRDTQYF.

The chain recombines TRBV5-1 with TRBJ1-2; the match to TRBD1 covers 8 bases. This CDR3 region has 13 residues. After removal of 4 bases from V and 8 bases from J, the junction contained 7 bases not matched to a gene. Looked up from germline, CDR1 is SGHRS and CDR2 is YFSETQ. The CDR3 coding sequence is TGCGCCAGCAGCACTGACAGGGGCCGGGGCTACACCTTC. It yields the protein CASSTDRGRGYTF.

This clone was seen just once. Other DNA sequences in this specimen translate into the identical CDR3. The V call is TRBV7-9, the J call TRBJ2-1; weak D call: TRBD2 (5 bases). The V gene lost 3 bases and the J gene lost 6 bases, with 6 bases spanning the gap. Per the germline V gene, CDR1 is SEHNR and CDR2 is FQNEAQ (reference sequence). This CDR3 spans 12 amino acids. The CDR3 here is CASSFSGNEQFF. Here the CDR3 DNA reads TGTGCCAGCAGCTTCAGCGGCAATGAGCAGTTCTTC.

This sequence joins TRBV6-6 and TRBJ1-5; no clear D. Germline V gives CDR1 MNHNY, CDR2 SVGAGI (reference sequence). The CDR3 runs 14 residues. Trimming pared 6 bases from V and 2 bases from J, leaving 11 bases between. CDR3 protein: CASRLTSGNQPQHF. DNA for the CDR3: TGTGCCAGCAGGTTGACATCCGGCAATCAGCCCCAGCATTTT.

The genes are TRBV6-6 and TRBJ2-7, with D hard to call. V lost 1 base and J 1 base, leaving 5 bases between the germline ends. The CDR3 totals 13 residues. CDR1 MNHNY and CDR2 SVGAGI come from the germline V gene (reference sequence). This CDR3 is CASSYLASYEQYF. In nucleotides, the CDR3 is TGTGCCAGCAGTTACTTGGCTTCCTACGAGCAGTACTTC.